This TCR beta chain came from a study of blood T cell repertoires in COVID-19. Looked up from germline, CDR1 is SNHLY and CDR2 is FYNNEI. The V and J ends lost 8 bases and 2 bases respectively, with 12 bases between them. CDR3 length equals 13 residues. This clone was observed once. Original processing notes: From reference gene primer amplification, estimates of nucleated cell counts were derived. TCRdb's table, derived via immunoSEQ multiplex PCR, lists solely in-frame clones and lacks some. For V, J and clone size, that table is used; D and trimming come from the DNA. The sample has fewer than 150,000 clones, roughly four fifths seen once. All enrollees were roughly 18 to 89 years old and from about 24 US areas. Exposed enrollees encountered a COVID-19 case at some point within 2 weeks before study entry.

The sequence was collected from a woman under 30 who had been exposed to COVID-19. The V call is TRBV2, the J call TRBJ1-1; weak D call: TRBD1 (6 bases). The material sequenced was PBMCs or T cells enriched from blood (not recorded which). The CDR3 coding sequence is TGTGCCAGCCACAAACAGGGCAACACTGAAGCTTTCTTT. It is translated as CASHKQGNTEAFF.